The 31 T cell receptor beta chains reported below all come from one sample, sequenced in a study of T cell changes during pregnancy in multiple sclerosis. The protocol was immunoSEQ multiplex PCR, while the TCRdb copy is restricted to in-frame clones and leaves out a portion. The sample has 50,000 to 60,000 clones; about 92% are singletons. This material consisted of CD4+ T cells from peripheral blood mononuclear cells, taken after pregnancy. These receptors originate from a female donor in good health, enrolled as a control in a pregnancy study.

The V call is TRBV4-2, the J call TRBJ2-4, with D perhaps matching TRBD1 (6 bases). CDR1 is LGHNA and CDR2 is YNFKEQ in the germline V gene. The CDR3 consists of 16 residues. Trimming pared 1 base from V and 1 base from J, leaving 11 bases between. The CDR3 sequence: CASSQGDILAKNIQYF. As DNA, the CDR3 is TGTGCCAGCAGCCAAGGGGACATCCTCGCCAAAAACATTCAGTACTTC.

CDR3 amino acids: CASSFRVEGTEAFF. For the CDR3, the DNA is TGCGCCAGCAGTTTTCGGGTGGAAGGCACTGAAGCTTTCTTT. The chain recombines TRBV5-1 with TRBJ1-1; D unresolved. The length of the CDR3 is 14 residues. The V end was cut by 5 bases, the J end by 4 bases, with 15 bases between. The germline V gene encodes CDR1 SGHRS and CDR2 YFSETQ. Full variable domain (remainder filled in from reference TRBV5-1 and TRBJ1-1): KAGVTQTPRYLIKTRGQQVTLSCSPISGHRSVSWYQQTPGQGLQFLFEYFSETQRNKGNFPGRFSGRQFSNSRSEMNVSTLELGDSALYLCASSFRVEGTEAFFGQGTRLTVV.

This clone occurred once. This chain links TRBV13 with TRBJ2-7; a weak D match, TRBD1 (5 bases). Trimming took 2 bases from V and 3 from J, leaving 14 bases between them. Germline V gives CDR1 PRHDT, CDR2 FYEKMQ (reference sequence). The CDR3 runs to 15 residues. DNA of the CDR3: TGTGCCAGCAGCTTAAGGCCCCGGCAGGGCTACGAGCAGTACTTC. It encodes CASSLRPRQGYEQYF.

This chain connects TRBV5-1 to TRBJ2-1, with D possibly TRBD1 on 5 matching bases. The V end was cut by 2 bases, the J end by 8 bases, with 11 bases between. Germline CDR1 reads SGHRS; CDR2 reads YFSETQ. The CDR3 runs 13 residues. CDR3: CASSFLVGHEQFF. The CDR3 coding sequence is TGCGCCAGCAGCTTTTTAGTGGGGCATGAGCAGTTCTTC.

V and J are TRBV7-8 and TRBJ2-7; the match to TRBD2 covers 9 bases. The germline V gene has CDR1 SGHVS and CDR2 FQNEAQ. The V and J ends lost 6 bases and 6 bases, in that order; junction bases with no gene match: 12. This CDR3 has 15 residues. CDR3 sequence reads: CASRSLAGGVVEQYF. CDR3 nucleotides: TGTGCCAGCAGGTCCCTCGCGGGGGGGGTAGTCGAGCAGTACTTC.

The J gene is TRBJ2-2, the V gene TRBV5-1; D is unclear. Germline CDR1 is SGHRS and CDR2 is YFSETQ. This CDR3 contains 19 residues. V lost 1 base to trimming and J lost 6 bases, with 25 bases between them. Here the CDR3 reads CASSLYDFRPTAPAGELFF. CDR3 DNA: TGCGCCAGCAGCTTGTATGACTTCCGACCCACCGCCCCCGCCGGGGAGCTGTTTTTT. Looking up the rest from reference TRBV5-1 and TRBJ2-2 gives the full variable domain: KAGVTQTPRYLIKTRGQQVTLSCSPISGHRSVSWYQQTPGQGLQFLFEYFSETQRNKGNFPGRFSGRQFSNSRSEMNVSTLELGDSALYLCASSLYDFRPTAPAGELFFGEGSRLTVL.

The CDR3 DNA follows: TGTGCCAGCAGCTTAGCGGAGGCACCTAACTATGGCTACACCTTC. Protein product: CASSLAEAPNYGYTF. This chain uses TRBV7-8 with TRBJ1-2, with unresolved D. CDR1 is SGHVS and CDR2 is FQNEAQ in the germline V gene. This CDR3 has 15 amino acids. V shed 0 bases and J shed 0 bases, with 8 bases lying between them. The complete variable domain, with remaining parts taken from reference TRBV7-8 and TRBJ1-2, reads GAGVSQSPRYKVAKRGQDVALRCDPISGHVSLFWYQQALGQGPEFLTYFQNEAQLDKSGLPSDRFFAERPEGSVSTLKIQRTQQEDSAVYLCASSLAEAPNYGYTFGSGTRLTVV.

CDR3 nucleotides: TGTGCCAGCAGTGACCGAGACAGGTCTGAGCCCCAGCATTTT. Encoded protein: CASSDRDRSEPQHF. The V gene is TRBV6-1, the J gene TRBJ1-5; TRBD1 might be the D (6 bases). The V end was cut by 3 bases, the J end by 8 bases, with 14 bases between. The CDR3 extends over 14 amino acids. Germline CDR1 is MNHNS and CDR2 is SASEGT.

The rearrangement joins TRBV7-2 to TRBJ2-1, with a tentative D call TRBD1 (7 bases). CDR1 and CDR2 from the germline V gene are SGHTA and FQGNSA. The CDR3 length is 16 residues. Trimming removed 1 base at V and 4 bases at J, with 14 bases between. The CDR3 sequence is CASSLVGGTAYNEQFF. The CDR3 DNA sequence: TGTGCCAGCAGCTTAGTAGGAGGGACAGCTTACAATGAGCAGTTCTTC.

J is TRBJ1-2 and V is TRBV30; D is undetermined. V was shortened by 0 bases and J by 3 bases, with 8 bases between the two germline ends. The CDR3 spans 13 residues. Germline CDR1 reads GTSNPN; CDR2 reads SVGIG (reference sequence). In nucleotides, the CDR3 is TGTGCCTGGAGTGTGGAGGAGTACTATGGCTACACCTTC. This gives the protein CAWSVEEYYGYTF.

CDR3 bases: TGTGCCAGCAGTAATCAGGGGCAGGGCACTGAAGCTTTCTTT. It codes for CASSNQGQGTEAFF. The chain uses TRBV2 and TRBJ1-1; D may be TRBD1 (6 bases). The ends were cut back, 5 bases at V and 4 bases at J, with 14 bases in the middle. The CDR3 extends over 14 amino acids. Germline CDR1 SNHLY, CDR2 FYNNEI.

This rearrangement joins TRBV6-6 to TRBJ2-7; TRBD2 aligns across 10 bases. Germline-derived CDR1 and CDR2 are MNHNY and SVGAGI (reference sequence). V was clipped by 6 bases and J by 4 bases; unmatched bases: 6. The CDR3 is 14 residues long. Written as DNA, the CDR3 is TGTGCCAGCAGGAGCGGGGGGGCTCGGTACGAGCAGTACTTC. This gives the protein CASRSGGARYEQYF.

The chain carries TRBV2 and TRBJ1-2, with D possibly being TRBD1 (6 bases). The CDR3 spans 13 residues. Germline assignment: CDR1 SNHLY and CDR2 FYNNEI. The V end lost 3 bases, the J end lost 7 bases, and 12 bases lay between the germline ends. DNA for the CDR3: TGTGCCAGCAGTGAGGTTCCAGGGGCTGGCTACACCTTC. Protein: CASSEVPGAGYTF.

The CDR3 DNA reads as TGTGCCAGCGCGGACAGGGCGAAAGCGGGCACCGGGGAGCTGTTTTTT. This sequence encodes CASADRAKAGTGELFF. The chain uses TRBV19 and TRBJ2-2; TRBD1 aligns across 8 bases. Per the germline V gene, CDR1 is LNHDA and CDR2 is SQIVND (reference sequence). Trimming cost V 9 bases and J 4 bases; bases outside gene matches: 13. The length of the CDR3 is 16 residues.

This sequence joins TRBV7-2 and TRBJ1-5; perhaps TRBD1 as D (5 bases). Germline V gene sequence: CDR1 SGHTA, CDR2 FQGNSA. Trimming stripped 5 bases from V and 6 bases from J, with 17 bases between. The CDR3 has 15 amino acids. The CDR3 is CASSIRTGDGQPQHF. In nucleotides, the CDR3 is TGTGCCAGCAGCATTAGAACGGGGGATGGTCAGCCCCAGCATTTT. Based on the CDR3 plus reference TRBV7-2 and TRBJ1-5, the full variable domain is GAGVSQSPSNKVTEKGKDVELRCDPISGHTALYWYRQSLGQGLEFLIYFQGNSAPDKSGLPSDRFSAERTGGSVSTLTIQRTQQEDSAVYLCASSIRTGDGQPQHFGDGTRLSIL.

The rearrangement joins TRBV11-3 to TRBJ2-1; 11 bases agree with TRBD2. Trimming at V came to 5 bases and at J to 4 bases, leaving 4 bases not matched to a gene. In germline, CDR1 is SGHNT, CDR2 YENEEA. CDR3 length equals 15 residues. CDR3 sequence reads: CASSVSSGGYNEQFF. The CDR3 bases are TGTGCCAGCAGCGTGTCTAGCGGGGGGTACAATGAGCAGTTCTTC. The full variable domain, in which reference TRBV11-3 and TRBJ2-1 provide the parts outside the CDR3, is EAGVVQSPRYKIIEKKQPVAFWCNPISGHNTLYWYLQNLGQGPELLIRYENEEAVDDSQLPKDRFSAERLKGVDSTLKIQPAELGDSAVYLCASSVSSGGYNEQFFGPGTRLTVL.

The gene calls are TRBV28 and TRBJ1-1; D is ambiguous. The CDR3 runs 16 residues. The V end was cut by 2 bases, the J end by 1 base, with 14 bases between. Germline V lookup: CDR1 MDHEN, CDR2 SYDVKM. The CDR3 nucleotides are TGTGCCAGCAGTTTACGACCCCCAGGCTCGAACACTGAAGCTTTCTTT. Translated: CASSLRPPGSNTEAFF.

The chain has TRBV7-9 and TRBJ1-2; possibly TRBD1 for D (6 bases). This CDR3 region has 14 residues. Germline CDR1 is SEHNR and CDR2 is FQNEAQ (reference sequence). Trimming took off 5 bases at V and 3 bases at J, with 13 bases between the two ends. The CDR3 is CASSTTGLHYGYTF. DNA of the CDR3: TGTGCCAGCAGCACAACAGGGTTGCACTATGGCTACACCTTC.

The rearrangement joins TRBV4-2 to TRBJ1-1; TRBD1 agrees at 7 bases. There are 15 residues in the CDR3. V lost 1 base and J lost 2; bases outside the gene matches: 4. CDR1 and CDR2 from the germline V gene are LGHNA and YNFKEQ. The CDR3 spells CASSQGQGRNTEAFF. The CDR3, as DNA: TGTGCCAGCAGCCAAGGACAGGGCCGAAACACTGAAGCTTTCTTT.

The rearrangement joins TRBV19 to TRBJ1-2, with 9 nucleotides matching TRBD1. This CDR3 is 15 amino acids long. V lost 4 bases and J lost 0; bases outside the gene matches: 3. Germline loops: CDR1 LNHDA, CDR2 SQIVND (reference sequence). The CDR3 sequence is CASSRTGEANYGYTF. As DNA, the CDR3 is TGTGCCAGTAGTAGGACAGGGGAAGCTAACTATGGCTACACCTTC.

The chain recombines TRBV4-1 with TRBJ1-1; D uncertain. The germline V and J ends were trimmed by 1 base and 10 bases, with 16 bases remaining between them. The CDR3 loop spans 14 amino acids. CDR1 is MGHRA, CDR2 YSYEKL, per germline. The CDR3 is CASSQGTSPRGAFF. The CDR3 nucleotides read TGCGCCAGCAGCCAAGGGACTTCCCCCAGAGGAGCTTTCTTT.

The rearrangement joins TRBV4-2 to TRBJ2-7; D may be TRBD2 (5 bases). Germline-derived CDR1 and CDR2 are LGHNA and YNFKEQ. This CDR3 comprises 16 residues. The V gene lost 1 base and the J gene lost 2 bases, with 15 bases spanning the gap. The DNA of the CDR3 is TGTGCCAGCAGCCAAGGATCGGGAACAGTTCCCTACGAGCAGTACTTC. This encodes CASSQGSGTVPYEQYF.

The J gene is TRBJ2-3, the V gene TRBV13, with 15 bases matching TRBD2. Per the germline V gene, CDR1 is PRHDT and CDR2 is FYEKMQ (reference sequence). Germline trimming cut 5 bases from V and 5 bases from J; bases unmatched to any gene: 8. The CDR3 contains 17 residues. The CDR3, as DNA: TGTGCCAGCAGCGGCGGGACTAGCGGGGGGCCTTTAGATACGCAGTATTTT. Translated, it gives CASSGGTSGGPLDTQYF.

The chain carries TRBV7-2 and TRBJ1-1; 8 bases map to TRBD1. The CDR3 spans 13 residues. Germline trimming cut 3 bases from V and 4 bases from J; bases unmatched to any gene: 1. From germline, CDR1 is SGHTA and CDR2 FQGNSA. The CDR3 loop reads CASSFRGLTEAFF. The CDR3 region has the DNA TGTGCCAGCAGCTTCAGGGGGCTCACTGAAGCTTTCTTT.

The chain is built from TRBV6-5 and TRBJ2-3, with 7 bases aligning to TRBD1. The junction had 5 bases not matched to a gene; V was cut back by 2 bases and J by 3 bases. The germline CDR1 and CDR2 sequences are MNHEY and SVGAGI. This CDR3 is 15 amino acids long. CDR3 residues: CASSYMATGTDTQYF. The CDR3 DNA reads TGTGCCAGCAGTTACATGGCGACAGGGACAGATACGCAGTATTTT.

The gene calls are TRBV6-5 and TRBJ2-1, with TRBD1 identical over 10 bases. The germline gives CDR1 MNHEY, CDR2 SVGAGI. The CDR3 length is 15 residues. V lost 6 bases, J lost 3 bases, and 5 bases stayed unmatched. As DNA, the CDR3 is TGTGCCAGCAGCCAGACAGGGGGCTACTACAATGAGCAGTTCTTC. The encoded protein is CASSQTGGYYNEQFF.

The rearrangement links TRBV7-9 to TRBJ1-1; the match to TRBD1 covers 7 bases. The CDR3 has 15 residues. J gave up 5 bases and V 1 base, and 7 bases lay outside the gene matches. Germline values: CDR1 SEHNR, CDR2 FQNEAQ (reference sequence). The CDR3 here is CASSLVAGGGTEAFF. CDR3 in DNA: TGTGCCAGCAGCTTAGTGGCAGGGGGTGGAACTGAAGCTTTCTTT.

This chain links TRBV7-2 with TRBJ1-1; D is unresolved. The CDR3 totals 14 residues. Germline CDR1 and CDR2: SGHTA and FQGNSA. The V end lost 1 base, the J end lost 1 base, and 7 bases lay between the germline ends. For the CDR3, the DNA is TGTGCCAGCAGCTTAGGCGCGAGGAACACTGAAGCTTTCTTT. Translation: CASSLGARNTEAFF.

The V and J genes are TRBV18 and TRBJ1-3; maybe TRBD1 (5 bases). V was cut by 3 bases and J by 3 bases, with 15 bases left in between. In germline, CDR1 is KGHSH, CDR2 LQKENI. The CDR3 has 16 residues. The CDR3 loop reads CASSPLRVDFGNTIYF. DNA for the CDR3: TGTGCCAGCTCACCCCTCAGGGTCGATTTTGGAAACACCATATATTTT.

The chain employs TRBV5-4 and TRBJ2-5; TRBD2 aligns across 9 bases. V shed 5 bases and J 1 base; nucleotides not matched to a gene: 6. The CDR3 totals 15 residues. CDR1 and CDR2 from the germline V gene are SGHNT and YYREEE (reference sequence). The CDR3 sequence: CASSRSGGFQETQYF. In nucleotides, the CDR3 is TGTGCCAGCAGTCGTAGCGGGGGTTTCCAAGAGACCCAGTACTTC.

V and J are TRBV30 and TRBJ1-2; D may be TRBD1 (5 bases). Deletions cut 1 base from V and 2 bases from J, with 5 bases between. The CDR3 loop spans 12 amino acids. Germline assignment: CDR1 GTSNPN and CDR2 SVGIG (reference sequence). The CDR3 DNA sequence: TGTGCCTGGAGTGGGGGCAACTATGGCTACACCTTC. Amino acids: CAWSGGNYGYTF.